This entry lists 5 T cell receptor beta chains sequenced from one sample in a study of identifying expanded T cells in peripheral blood. The data were produced by immunoSEQ multiplex PCR, yet TCRdb's version contains in-frame clones alone and is incomplete. The sample has approximately 86,000 clones, approximately 81% seen once. Source material: blood. The origin of the receptors is a person aged 18 to 75 in good health.

The chain employs TRBV5-6 and TRBJ2-7; D uncertain. V dropped 1 base and J dropped 5 bases, with 10 bases sitting between them. The CDR3 extends over 13 amino acids. Germline V gives CDR1 SGHDT, CDR2 YYEEEE. The CDR3 coding sequence is TGTGCCAGCAGCTTGCCCAGTGGAGACGAGCAGTACTTC. Translated: CASSLPSGDEQYF.

This chain joins TRBV11-1 and TRBJ1-6, with a tentative D call TRBD1 (5 bases). Trimming left V 5 bases short and J 8 bases short, with 16 bases between. CDR3 size: 15 residues. Germline V gene lookup returns CDR1 SGHAT and CDR2 FQDESV (reference sequence). CDR3 bases: TGTGCCAGCAGCCCTCGGGACTCAGCCTATTCACCCCTCCACTTT. Protein: CASSPRDSAYSPLHF.

This clone appeared a few times. The chain employs TRBV5-1 and TRBJ1-2; tentative D call: TRBD1 (6 bases). The CDR3 spans 14 residues. Germline V gives CDR1 SGHRS, CDR2 YFSETQ. With 2 bases removed from V and 3 bases from J, the gap between germline ends came to 11 bases. CDR3 nucleotides: TGCGCCAGCAGCTTCTCGACAGGTGACTATGGCTACACCTTC. Protein: CASSFSTGDYGYTF.

As for this clone: The junction and the germline gene differ at one end; a read error may be behind it. CDR3 sequence: CASSGNSQLSDF. The CDR3 region has the DNA TGTGCCAGCAGTGGAAACAGTCAACTTTCGGACTTC. This chain connects TRBV2 to TRBJ2-7; no definite D call. Germline values: CDR1 SNHLY, CDR2 FYNNEI. This CDR3 has 12 residues.

The chain employs TRBV11-3 and TRBJ2-5; D ambiguous. The germline V gene has CDR1 SGHNT and CDR2 YENEEA. Trimming took 3 bases from V and 2 from J, leaving 10 bases between them. This CDR3 contains 14 residues. DNA of the CDR3: TGTGCCAGCAGCTTCCTAACCGGACAAGAGACCCAGTACTTC. Its translation: CASSFLTGQETQYF. Full variable domain (outside the CDR3, taken from reference TRBV11-3 and TRBJ2-5): EAGVVQSPRYKIIEKKQPVAFWCNPISGHNTLYWYLQNLGQGPELLIRYENEEAVDDSQLPKDRFSAERLKGVDSTLKIQPAELGDSAVYLCASSFLTGQETQYFGPGTRLLVL.